This TCR beta chain was identified in a study of blood T cells in healthy people across ages. Study-level results: Age showed a roughly linear inverse relationship with TCR beta diversity per million T cells.

This clonotype has just a few counts. Its antigen remains unknown. Combining a sample-barcoded 5' primer with a J-beta primer mix, a second PCR ran for about 6 to 11 cycles. TCRdb redid the calling of the 5' RACE reads with MiXCR, one entry per CDR3 protein. The sample lists more than 900,000 distinct CDR3 sequences, 25% to 35% occurring once. From germline, CDR1 is LGHDT and CDR2 YNNKEL (reference sequence). With V trimmed by 1 base and J by 6 bases, 5 bases remained unmatched. The CDR3 length is 16 residues. The same sample was also used in a study of T cells of mothers and their children.

The receptor was isolated from a woman between 40 and 50 years old in good health. V usage is TRBV3-1 and J usage is TRBJ2-2; 10 bases map to TRBD2. Material for sequencing was blood. CDR3 region: CASSQASGGAAGELFF. Written as DNA, the CDR3 is TGTGCCAGCAGCCAAGCGAGCGGGGGGGCCGCCGGGGAGCTGTTTTTT.